What follows are 32 T cell receptor beta chains derived from one specimen sequenced in a study of cytomegalovirus exposure and HLA in healthy donors. PCR primers comprised 60 Vbeta and 13 Jbeta primers. TCRdb's copy holds only in-frame clones and misses some; the assay was immunoSEQ multiplex PCR. The sample has about 160,000 clones, 75% to 90% seen once. Sequencing was performed on PBMCs. The source of these receptors is a woman under 30 in good health and CMV-seronegative.

The J gene is TRBJ2-7, the V gene TRBV28; tentatively, D is TRBD2 (5 bases). Germline CDR1 reads MDHEN; CDR2 reads SYDVKM. This CDR3 contains 14 residues. Trimming stripped 6 bases from V and 0 bases from J, with 12 bases between. This CDR3 reads CASRPPGISYEQYF. DNA for the CDR3: TGTGCCAGCAGACCTCCGGGGATCTCCTACGAGCAGTACTTC. Full variable domain (rest looked up from reference TRBV28 and TRBJ2-7): DVKVTQSSRYLVKRTGEKVFLECVQDMDHENMFWYRQDPGLGLRLIYFSYDVKMKEKGDIPEGYSVSREKKERFSLILESASTNQTSMYLCASRPPGISYEQYFGPGTRLTVT.

The chain employs TRBV19 and TRBJ2-2; 7 nucleotides align to TRBD1. The CDR3 contains 16 residues. The J segment lost 2 bases and the V segment lost 3 bases, leaving 6 bases of the junction unmatched. CDR1 and CDR2 (germline): LNHDA, SQIVND (reference sequence). CDR3 loop: CASSIEGGSNTGELFF. In DNA form, the CDR3 reads TGTGCCAGTAGTATTGAAGGGGGCTCAAACACCGGGGAGCTGTTTTTT.

Only a few counts were recorded for this clone. This rearrangement joins TRBV27 to TRBJ1-5; D not certain. Germline loops: CDR1 MNHEY, CDR2 SMNVEV (reference sequence). The germline V and J ends were trimmed by 3 bases and 9 bases, with 15 bases remaining between them. The CDR3 has 14 amino acids. As DNA, the CDR3 is TGTGCCAGCAGTTTCGGTCTCACCGAGGGGCCCCAGCATTTT. The encoded protein is CASSFGLTEGPQHF.

The V call is TRBV19, the J call TRBJ1-1; 9 positions agree with TRBD1. The CDR3 sequence is 15 residues long. V was pared by 6 bases and J by 4 bases, with 9 bases of the junction left unmatched. CDR1 is LNHDA, CDR2 SQIVND, per germline (reference sequence). The CDR3 loop reads CASRLGQGLFTEAFF. The CDR3 DNA reads as TGTGCCAGTAGGTTGGGACAGGGTCTGTTCACTGAAGCTTTCTTT.

V and J are TRBV5-1 and TRBJ1-2; D uncertain. Trimming removed 0 bases from V and 3 bases from J, with 15 bases in between. CDR1 is SGHRS, CDR2 YFSETQ, per germline. CDR3 length: 16 residues. CDR3 in amino acids: CASSLDGPLVDYGYTF. CDR3 DNA sequence: TGCGCCAGCAGCTTGGACGGTCCACTGGTCGACTATGGCTACACCTTC.

The V call is TRBV2, the J call TRBJ2-7, with 7 bases aligning to TRBD1. Germline V lookup: CDR1 SNHLY, CDR2 FYNNEI. The CDR3 loop spans 16 amino acids. After removal of 5 bases from V and 0 bases from J, the junction contained 10 bases not matched to a gene. CDR3 amino acids: CASSYKPGTDSYEQYF. The CDR3 DNA is TGTGCCAGCAGTTACAAACCCGGGACAGACTCCTACGAGCAGTACTTC.

The gene calls are TRBV28 and TRBJ1-2; D might be TRBD1 (6 bases). The V gene's germline CDR1 is MDHEN and CDR2 SYDVKM. Trimming took off 2 bases at V and 4 bases at J, with 11 bases between the two ends. This CDR3 is built from 14 residues. The CDR3 region is CASSLGQGSYGYTF. Written as DNA, the CDR3 is TGTGCCAGCAGTTTAGGTCAGGGGTCCTATGGCTACACCTTC.

DNA for the CDR3: TGTGCCAGCAGCTTAGCGATAGGGGTAGAGAAAGAGACCCAGTACTTC. Protein sequence: CASSLAIGVEKETQYF. V and J are TRBV9 and TRBJ2-5; D may be TRBD1 or TRBD2 (5 bases each). There are 16 residues in the CDR3. The germline V and J ends were trimmed by 4 bases and 3 bases, with 19 bases remaining between them. Germline V gene data show CDR1 as SGDLS and CDR2 as YYNGEE.

The chain recombines TRBV5-8 with TRBJ2-1, with 9 positions matching TRBD2. The trim removed 2 bases at V and 4 bases at J, leaving 4 bases unmatched. CDR1 is SGHTS and CDR2 is YDEGEE in the germline V gene. CDR3 length: 15 amino acids. The CDR3 loop reads CASSFRRGGYNEQFF. The CDR3 DNA reads TGTGCCAGCAGCTTTCGGCGGGGGGGGTACAATGAGCAGTTCTTC.

CDR3 sequence (DNA): TGCGCCAGCAGCTTGGACGGGGATAGCAATCAGCCCCAGCATTTT. This encodes CASSLDGDSNQPQHF. The chain couples TRBV5-1 to TRBJ1-5; D gene ambiguous. Trimming cost V 0 bases and J 0 bases, with 7 bases left between them. The CDR3 runs 15 residues. CDR1 is SGHRS, CDR2 YFSETQ, per germline.

This sequence joins TRBV5-1 and TRBJ1-1; no definite D call. V was pared by 0 bases and J by 1 base, with 13 bases between. The CDR3 covers 16 residues. Germline V CDR1 and CDR2: SGHRS, YFSETQ. This CDR3 reads CASSLGAFGENTEAFF. In DNA form, the CDR3 reads TGCGCCAGCAGCTTGGGGGCGTTCGGGGAGAACACTGAAGCTTTCTTT.

The chain uses TRBV2 and TRBJ2-5; 9 nucleotides match TRBD1. With the DNA end fitting TRBJ2-7 better, the J assignment may be wrong. Looked up from germline, CDR1 is SNHLY and CDR2 is FYNNEI. The CDR3 covers 16 residues. The CDR3 nucleotides are TGTGCCAGCAGTATCTTACAGGGGGCGTTCTCCTACGAGCAGTACTTC. It is translated as CASSILQGAFSYEQYF.

The chain carries TRBV11-2 and TRBJ1-2; 7 nucleotides match TRBD1. The CDR3 totals 14 residues. Per germline, CDR1 SGHAT and CDR2 FQNNGV. The ends lost 1 base at V and 4 bases at J; junction bases unmatched: 3. The CDR3 is CASSLGGGFYGYTF. The CDR3 region has the DNA TGTGCCAGCAGCTTAGGAGGGGGCTTCTATGGCTACACCTTC.

This sequence joins TRBV9 and TRBJ1-3; 10 bases align to TRBD1. The V gene's germline CDR1 is SGDLS and CDR2 YYNGEE. V dropped 0 bases and J dropped 4; count of bases not matched to a gene: 1. The CDR3 is 15 amino acids. CDR3 DNA: TGTGCCAGCAGCGTAGGACAGGGGGCGGGAAACACCATATATTTT. This codes for CASSVGQGAGNTIYF.

V and J are TRBV4-1 and TRBJ2-2, with 11 bases aligning to TRBD2. The germline V gene encodes CDR1 MGHRA and CDR2 YSYEKL. V was clipped by 4 bases and J by 7 bases; unmatched bases: 8. The CDR3 covers 16 residues. CDR3 sequence (DNA): TGCGCCAGCAGCCCGGGACTAGCGGCGACAGGCGGGGAGCTGTTTTTT. Translated: CASSPGLAATGGELFF.

This clone was picked up a small number of times. The chain couples TRBV5-1 to TRBJ2-1; perhaps TRBD2 as D (6 bases). Germline values: CDR1 SGHRS, CDR2 YFSETQ. The V end was cut by 3 bases, the J end by 1 base, with 14 bases between. This CDR3 is built from 16 residues. The CDR3: CASSWDGSPSYNEQFF. In DNA form, the CDR3 reads TGCGCCAGCAGCTGGGACGGGAGTCCGTCCTACAATGAGCAGTTCTTC.

This chain joins TRBV9 and TRBJ2-2, with D possibly being TRBD1 (5 bases). CDR3 length: 12 amino acids. Germline CDR1 is SGDLS and CDR2 is YYNGEE. With 9 bases removed from V and 1 base from J, the gap between germline ends came to 7 bases. Here the CDR3 reads CATGQNTGELFF. As DNA, the CDR3 is TGTGCCACCGGACAGAACACCGGGGAGCTGTTTTTT.

This clone was seen once. This sample includes further DNA sequences coding for the same CDR3. The chain is built from TRBV11-2 and TRBJ2-7; 7 bases are a match to TRBD1. The CDR3 contains 17 residues. Germline CDR1 and CDR2: SGHAT and FQNNGV. The trim removed 1 base at V and 0 bases at J, leaving 9 bases unmatched. The CDR3 bases are TGTGCCAGCAGCTTAGGAAGGACAGGTGGGAGCTCCTACGAGCAGTACTTC. Translation: CASSLGRTGGSSYEQYF. Full variable domain (outside the CDR3, taken from reference TRBV11-2 and TRBJ2-7): EAGVAQSPRYKIIEKRQSVAFWCNPISGHATLYWYQQILGQGPKLLIQFQNNGVVDDSQLPKDRFSAERLKGVDSTLKIQPAKLEDSAVYLCASSLGRTGGSSYEQYFGPGTRLTVT.

The chain couples TRBV27 to TRBJ2-2; 9 nucleotides line up with TRBD2. Germline CDR1 MNHEY, CDR2 SMNVEV (reference sequence). CDR3 length: 17 amino acids. Trimming at V came to 6 bases and at J to 2 bases, leaving 10 bases not matched to a gene. DNA for the CDR3: TGTGCCAGCAGATCACGGGGACTAGCTTTTAACACCGGGGAGCTGTTTTTT. It translates to CASRSRGLAFNTGELFF.

The chain carries TRBV5-1 and TRBJ1-6; a weak D match, TRBD1 (6 bases). The CDR3 covers 17 residues. Trimming removed 7 bases at V and 1 base at J, with 18 bases between. Germline CDR1 and CDR2: SGHRS and YFSETQ. DNA of the CDR3: TGCGCCAGCGGTCTGTTGGCAGGGGATTCCTATAATTCACCCCTCCACTTT. As protein: CASGLLAGDSYNSPLHF.

This clone has just one count. Germline and junction disagree at one end, which may indicate a read error. The sample contains more than one DNA sequence encoding this CDR3. The gene calls are TRBV6-4 and TRBJ1-1; 7 bases match TRBD1. This CDR3 has 13 residues. Germline assignment: CDR1 MRHNA and CDR2 SNTAGT. The DNA for the CDR3 is TGTGCCAGCAGTGCGACAGGGAACACTGAGGCTTTCTTT. Encoded protein: CASSATGNTEAFF.

The chain employs TRBV5-4 and TRBJ1-2; 8 bases align to TRBD1. CDR1 and CDR2 from the germline V gene are SGHNT and YYREEE (reference sequence). The V gene end was trimmed by 4 bases and the J gene end by 6 bases; junction bases not matched to a gene: 5. CDR3 length equals 13 residues. DNA of the CDR3: TGTGCCAGCAGCGTGGGACAGGTGGATGGCTACACCTTC. Protein product: CASSVGQVDGYTF. Full variable domain (rest looked up from reference TRBV5-4 and TRBJ1-2): ETGVTQSPTHLIKTRGQQVTLRCSSQSGHNTVSWYQQALGQGPQFIFQYYREEENGRGNFPPRFSGLQFPNYSSELNVNALELDDSALYLCASSVGQVDGYTFGSGTRLTVV.

The chain is built from TRBV28 and TRBJ1-1; 9 bases fit TRBD1. Germline CDR1 MDHEN, CDR2 SYDVKM. V was clipped by 5 bases and J by 2 bases; unmatched bases: 9. CDR3 length: 16 residues. This CDR3 is CASSEDRGGPNTEAFF. DNA of the CDR3: TGTGCCAGCAGTGAAGACAGGGGGGGACCTAACACTGAAGCTTTCTTT.

This clone was detected a few times. The chain recombines TRBV6-1 with TRBJ1-5; D ambiguous. Germline loops: CDR1 MNHNS, CDR2 SASEGT. The CDR3 consists of 15 residues. V shed 2 bases and J shed 2 bases, with 10 bases lying between them. CDR3 sequence: CASSEIWGGNQPQHF. The DNA of the CDR3 is TGTGCCAGCAGTGAAATATGGGGAGGCAATCAGCCCCAGCATTTT.

This chain uses TRBV2 with TRBJ1-3, with TRBD1 matching 11 bases. Germline V CDR1 and CDR2: SNHLY, FYNNEI. The junction had 12 bases not matched to a gene; V was cut back by 2 bases and J by 0 bases. This CDR3 comprises 20 residues. DNA of the CDR3: TGTGCCAGCAGTGAATTTTATTGGGGACAGGGGGGTTCCTCTGGAAACACCATATATTTT. Its protein is CASSEFYWGQGGSSGNTIYF.

This clone was seen just once. The chain carries TRBV28 and TRBJ1-2; tentatively, D is TRBD1 (6 bases). Germline lookup yields CDR1 MDHEN and CDR2 SYDVKM. The V gene lost 5 bases and the J gene lost 2 bases, with 15 bases spanning the gap. This CDR3 is built from 15 residues. This CDR3 reads CASSTFGGPNYGYTF. In DNA form, the CDR3 reads TGTGCCAGCAGTACCTTCGGGGGGCCCAACTATGGCTACACCTTC.

The chain joins TRBV7-9 to TRBJ1-4; TRBD1 aligns across 7 bases. The CDR3 contains 14 residues. V shed 5 bases, J shed 5 bases, and the junction held 5 bases outside the gene matches. Germline-derived CDR1 and CDR2 are SEHNR and FQNEAQ (reference sequence). The CDR3 coding sequence is TGTGCCAGCAGCCCACGGACAGGAAATGAAAAACTGTTTTTT. This encodes CASSPRTGNEKLFF.

This chain connects TRBV19 to TRBJ1-1, with 8 bases fitting TRBD1. CDR3 length equals 13 residues. Germline V gene sequence: CDR1 LNHDA, CDR2 SQIVND (reference sequence). The J segment lost 2 bases and the V segment lost 9 bases, leaving 5 bases of the junction unmatched. CDR3 protein: CASRQGRNTEAFF. The CDR3 DNA reads TGTGCCAGCCGACAGGGGCGAAACACTGAAGCTTTCTTT.

The DNA of the CDR3 is TGTGCCATCAGTTTGACTAGCGGGGAGTACAATGAGCAGTTCTTC. This gives the protein CAISLTSGEYNEQFF. The chain carries TRBV10-3 and TRBJ2-1, with TRBD2 identical over 11 bases. The germline CDR1 and CDR2 sequences are ENHRY and SYGVKD. The CDR3 covers 15 residues. The junction had 4 bases not matched to a gene; V was cut back by 5 bases and J by 4 bases.

J is TRBJ1-4 and V is TRBV5-1; 9 bases fit TRBD1. The CDR3 runs 18 residues. Germline-derived CDR1 and CDR2 are SGHRS and YFSETQ. Unmatched junction bases numbered 7, after V lost 1 base and J lost 0 bases. CDR3 in amino acids: CASSLIPQGATTNEKLFF. CDR3 DNA: TGCGCCAGCAGCTTGATCCCACAGGGGGCAACAACTAATGAAAAACTGTTTTTT.

This clone was observed a single time. The rearrangement links TRBV9 to TRBJ2-3; 10 nucleotides line up with TRBD2. CDR1 and CDR2 (germline): SGDLS, YYNGEE. CDR3 length: 16 amino acids. Losses at the gene ends were 2 bases for V and 6 bases for J; bases not matched to a gene: 9. CDR3 amino acids: CASSVAASGGADTQYF. The CDR3 DNA reads as TGTGCCAGCAGCGTCGCGGCTAGCGGGGGAGCGGATACGCAGTATTTT.

In regard to this clone: One junction end does not reproduce the germline sequence, and a read error may be involved. This sequence joins TRBV7-9 and TRBJ2-7; 9 bases align to TRBD2. CDR3 length: 14 residues. Looked up from germline, CDR1 is SEHNR and CDR2 is FQNEAQ (reference sequence). The CDR3 region is CSSSLTSGLHEQYF. CDR3 nucleotides: TGTTCCAGCAGCTTGACTAGCGGTCTCCACGAGCAGTACTTC.